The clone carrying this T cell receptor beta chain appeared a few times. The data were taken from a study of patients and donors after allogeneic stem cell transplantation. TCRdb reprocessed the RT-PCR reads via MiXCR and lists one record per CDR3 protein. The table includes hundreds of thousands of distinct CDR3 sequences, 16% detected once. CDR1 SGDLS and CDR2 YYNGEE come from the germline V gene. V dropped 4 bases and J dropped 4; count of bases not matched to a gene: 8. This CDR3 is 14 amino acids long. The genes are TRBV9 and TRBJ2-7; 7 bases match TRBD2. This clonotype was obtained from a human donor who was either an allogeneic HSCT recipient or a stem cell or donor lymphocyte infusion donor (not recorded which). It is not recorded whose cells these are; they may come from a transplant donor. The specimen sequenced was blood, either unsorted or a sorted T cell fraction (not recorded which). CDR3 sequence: CASSRGGLGYEQYF. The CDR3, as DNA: TGTGCCAGCAGCCGCGGGGGATTAGGATACGAGCAGTACTTC.